A single sample is the source of the 19 T cell receptor beta chains below, sequenced in a study of CD8+ T cells in alopecia areata. Treatment defined: oral pan-JAK inhibitor, 5-10 mg twice daily. RNA, once extracted, was reverse transcribed into cDNA for use as the sequencing template. Clones were sequenced by immunoSEQ multiplex PCR, and TCRdb holds only the in-frame ones, with some missing. The sample lists over 150,000 clones, about 53% occurring once. Source: CD8+ T cells sorted from blood, taken at week 24, from a patient treated with tofacitinib. Every receptor here comes from a human donor with alopecia areata.

The chain has TRBV30 and TRBJ2-1, with 7 bases lining up with TRBD1. V lost 1 base, J lost 8 bases, and 2 bases stayed unmatched. Germline CDR1 and CDR2: GTSNPN and SVGIG (reference sequence). The CDR3 spans 12 residues. The CDR3 DNA reads TGTGCCTGGAGTGACAGGGGTGATGAGCAGTTCTTC. Its protein is CAWSDRGDEQFF.

This clone was detected only a few times. The chain has TRBV4-3 and TRBJ1-2; maybe TRBD1 (6 bases). The CDR3 has 16 amino acids. The V end lost 5 bases, the J end lost 0 bases, and 16 bases lay between the germline ends. Germline V CDR1 and CDR2: LGHNA, YSLEER. CDR3 residues: CASSNNQWTANYGYTF. In DNA, the CDR3 is TGCGCCAGCAGCAACAACCAATGGACAGCTAACTATGGCTACACCTTC.

The sample holds a few counts of this clone. The chain couples TRBV7-9 to TRBJ1-5; D is ambiguous. The germline CDR1 and CDR2 sequences are SEHNR and FQNEAQ (reference sequence). There are 13 residues in the CDR3. Trimming removed 2 bases from V and 3 bases from J, with 5 bases in between. CDR3 sequence: CASSLSVNQPQHF. CDR3 DNA sequence: TGTGCCAGCAGCTTAAGCGTCAATCAGCCCCAGCATTTT.

J is TRBJ1-2 and V is TRBV27; D is possibly TRBD1 (6 bases). The V gene's germline CDR1 is MNHEY and CDR2 SMNVEV (reference sequence). The V end was cut by 3 bases, the J end by 1 base, with 18 bases between. This CDR3 is 17 amino acids long. The DNA of the CDR3 is TGTGCCAGCAGTTTGGGATCCATGGGGGCAGATAACTATGGCTACACCTTC. It translates to CASSLGSMGADNYGYTF.

J is TRBJ1-1 and V is TRBV30, with D possibly TRBD1 on 5 matching bases. Trimming took off 2 bases at V and 7 bases at J, with 11 bases between the two ends. The length of the CDR3 is 12 residues. CDR1 is GTSNPN and CDR2 is SVGIG in the germline V gene (reference sequence). CDR3 loop: CAWSPQGDEAFF. CDR3 nucleotides: TGTGCCTGGAGTCCCCAGGGTGATGAAGCTTTCTTT.

This clone was picked up a small number of times. The chain recombines TRBV29-1 with TRBJ2-5; TRBD2 matches 7 bases. This CDR3 contains 12 residues. The trim removed 7 bases at V and 4 bases at J, leaving 6 bases unmatched. Germline CDR1 and CDR2: SQVTM and ANQGSEA. This chain's CDR3 is CSAGGMGETQYF. DNA of the CDR3: TGCAGCGCCGGGGGGATGGGAGAGACCCAGTACTTC.

This clone was picked up a small number of times. The V gene is TRBV29-1, the J gene TRBJ1-1; weak D call: TRBD1 (5 bases). The CDR3 extends over 15 amino acids. V lost 4 bases, J lost 1 base, and 16 bases lay in between. Germline V lookup: CDR1 SQVTM, CDR2 ANQGSEA. For the CDR3, the DNA is TGCAGCGTTGTGGGTCGGGGCACAAGGAACACTGAAGCTTTCTTT. The encoded protein is CSVVGRGTRNTEAFF.

This clone was observed a handful of times. DNA of the CDR3: TGTGCCAGCAGGTCTGAGACTGGGGACACTGAAGCTTTCTTT. It encodes CASRSETGDTEAFF. The J gene is TRBJ1-1, the V gene TRBV13; D not certain. CDR1 is PRHDT and CDR2 is FYEKMQ in the germline V gene (reference sequence). CDR3 length: 14 residues. V was cut by 6 bases and J by 3 bases, with 14 bases left in between.

The rearrangement links TRBV5-6 to TRBJ2-7; tentatively, D is TRBD2 (7 bases). In germline, CDR1 is SGHDT, CDR2 YYEEEE. The germline V and J ends were trimmed by 0 bases and 5 bases, with 12 bases remaining between them. The CDR3 totals 14 residues. CDR3 sequence (DNA): TGTGCCAGCAGCTTGGGCGGGGGCCCGGACGAGCAGTACTTC. Its protein product is CASSLGGGPDEQYF.

This clone has a handful of counts. This chain uses TRBV4-3 with TRBJ2-1, with no clear D. V shed 4 bases and J shed 6 bases, with 10 bases lying between them. This CDR3 region has 13 residues. From germline, CDR1 is LGHNA and CDR2 YSLEER. The DNA for the CDR3 is TGCGCCAGCAGCCCCATGATGGGCAATGAGCAGTTCTTC. This sequence encodes CASSPMMGNEQFF.

The chain uses TRBV5-6 and TRBJ2-3; D ambiguous. Trimming pared 4 bases from V and 1 base from J, leaving 16 bases between. There are 16 residues in the CDR3. Per the germline V gene, CDR1 is SGHDT and CDR2 is YYEEEE. The CDR3 reads CASSDSQEVRTDTQYF. Written as DNA, the CDR3 is TGTGCCAGCAGCGATAGCCAAGAGGTACGCACAGATACGCAGTATTTT.

The chain joins TRBV5-6 to TRBJ2-7; D is possibly TRBD1 (5 bases). This CDR3 comprises 14 residues. Germline V lookup: CDR1 SGHDT, CDR2 YYEEEE. Trimming took off 1 base at V and 4 bases at J, with 12 bases between the two ends. CDR3: CASSLIAQGYEQYF. In nucleotides, the CDR3 is TGTGCCAGCAGCTTGATCGCCCAGGGATACGAGCAGTACTTC.

This chain links TRBV30 with TRBJ2-7, with 7 bases identical to TRBD1. With 1 base clipped from V and 6 bases from J, the junction kept 3 bases outside the gene matches. The germline CDR1 and CDR2 sequences are GTSNPN and SVGIG (reference sequence). The CDR3 consists of 12 residues. CDR3 nucleotide sequence: TGTGCCTGGAGTGCGACAGGGAGCGAGCAGTACTTC. Translating it yields CAWSATGSEQYF.

The chain couples TRBV29-1 to TRBJ1-1, with D uncertain. Trimming cost V 7 bases and J 3 bases, with 9 bases left between them. The CDR3 totals 11 residues. The germline gives CDR1 SQVTM, CDR2 ANQGSEA. CDR3 in amino acids: CSGALDTEAFF. In DNA form, the CDR3 reads TGCAGCGGTGCCTTGGACACTGAAGCTTTCTTT.

The chain has TRBV29-1 and TRBJ2-5; 9 nucleotides agree with TRBD2. Germline trimming cut 1 base from V and 10 bases from J; bases unmatched to any gene: 7. Germline V gene data show CDR1 as SQVTM and CDR2 as ANQGSEA. CDR3 length equals 13 residues. Here the CDR3 DNA reads TGCAGCGTTGAAGGCGGGGGGGCCAATTACCAGTACTTC. Amino acids: CSVEGGGANYQYF.

The chain carries TRBV11-2 and TRBJ1-2, with 9 bases fitting TRBD1. V was pared by 7 bases and J by 2 bases, with 11 bases of the junction left unmatched. The CDR3 contains 16 residues. Per germline, CDR1 SGHAT and CDR2 FQNNGV. CDR3 in DNA: TGTGCCAGCACCGCCCTTCGACAGGGGGTAAACTATGGCTACACCTTC. This codes for CASTALRQGVNYGYTF.

This clone came up a few times. V usage is TRBV14 and J usage is TRBJ1-2; D ambiguous. The CDR3 is 14 residues long. CDR1 is SGHDN, CDR2 FVKESK, per germline. Between the trimmed V and J ends, which lost 4 bases and 6 bases, there was a span of 15 bases. As DNA, the CDR3 is TGTGCCAGCAGCCGCTCTCTCAGCGGTGATGGCTACACCTTC. Translated: CASSRSLSGDGYTF.

This chain uses TRBV9 with TRBJ1-6, with 7 positions matching TRBD1. Germline lookup yields CDR1 SGDLS and CDR2 YYNGEE. After removal of 2 bases from V and 7 bases from J, the junction contained 6 bases not matched to a gene. The CDR3 covers 15 residues. As DNA, the CDR3 is TGTGCCAGCAGCGTTGGTACAGGGGTGAATTCACCCCTCCACTTT. This codes for CASSVGTGVNSPLHF.

The genes are TRBV10-2 and TRBJ2-1; D may be TRBD2 (5 bases). Germline CDR1 reads WSHSY; CDR2 reads SAAADI. The V end was cut by 3 bases, the J end by 2 bases, with 5 bases between. The CDR3 covers 13 residues. CDR3 region: CASSELAYNEQFF. CDR3 sequence (DNA): TGCGCCAGCAGTGAACTAGCCTACAATGAGCAGTTCTTC.